This passage covers 30 T cell receptor gamma chains from one sample sequenced in a study of Vδ1+ human thymocytes. Study results and limitations: In the thymus, TRG and TRD repertoires looked highly polyclonal with Gaussian CDR3 lengths.

No antigen is known for these receptors. The template was reverse-transcribed extracted RNA. Pooled V-gene forward primers with one constant-region reverse primer generated the CDR3 amplicons by multiplex PCR. TCRdb called clones from the multiplex PCR reads again using CATT. This table has 36,000 or so gamma-chain clones, 20% to 25% appearing once. The material sequenced was Vdelta1+ gamma-delta thymocytes from the thymus. Subset here: FACS-sorted CD3+ TCRalphabeta- TCRVdelta1+ TCRVdelta2- thymocytes. These receptors were collected from a girl under three years old who had congenital heart surgery.

This clone came up a few times. The chain uses TRGV4 and TRGJ1 or TRGJ2. V lost 8 bases and J lost 12; bases outside the gene matches: 7. CDR3 length: 9 residues. Germline V CDR1 and CDR2: EGSTGY, YDSYTSSV. In nucleotides, the CDR3 is TGTGCCACCTTTTGCGCGAAACTCTTT. Protein: CATFCAKLF.

This clone was counted a few times. J is TRGJ1 or TRGJ2 and V is TRGV4. CDR3 length: 11 residues. Per the germline V gene, CDR1 is EGSTGY and CDR2 is YDSYTSSV. V was pared by 4 bases and J by 12 bases, with 9 bases of the junction left unmatched. This CDR3 reads CATWEGPGKLF. The CDR3 DNA follows: TGTGCCACCTGGGAGGGACCCGGGAAACTCTTT.

This chain links TRGV3 with TRGJP2. The CDR3 is 15 amino acids. The germline CDR1 and CDR2 sequences are VTNTFY and YDVSTARD (reference sequence). The V gene end was trimmed by 6 bases and the J gene end by 3 bases; junction bases not matched to a gene: 10. The CDR3 DNA reads TGTGCCACCTGGAAACTTACGGGTAGTGATTGGATCAAGACGTTT. Protein: CATWKLTGSDWIKTF.

V and J are TRGV2 and TRGJ1 or TRGJ2. V dropped 4 bases and J dropped 0; count of bases not matched to a gene: 6. The CDR3 loop spans 14 amino acids. Per germline, CDR1 EGSNGY and CDR2 YDSYNSKV. The DNA for the CDR3 is TGTGCCACCTGGGATATGAAGAATTATTATAAGAAACTCTTT. Translated, it gives CATWDMKNYYKKLF.

The V and J genes are TRGV4 and TRGJ1 or TRGJ2. The junction had 6 bases not matched to a gene; V was cut back by 2 bases and J by 2 bases. Germline V gene data show CDR1 as EGSTGY and CDR2 as YDSYTSSV. The CDR3 length is 14 residues. The CDR3 DNA reads as TGTGCCACCTGGGATGTAACGGATTATTATAAGAAACTCTTT. Amino acid sequence: CATWDVTDYYKKLF.

This clone was detected a few times. The chain uses TRGV2 and TRGJP2. Germline trimming cut 0 bases from V and 12 bases from J; bases unmatched to any gene: 7. This CDR3 comprises 13 residues. Germline loops: CDR1 EGSNGY, CDR2 YDSYNSKV. The CDR3 sequence: CATWDGPGRIKTF. The CDR3, as DNA: TGTGCCACCTGGGACGGGCCGGGAAGGATCAAGACGTTT.

This clone was observed a handful of times. The chain combines TRGV4 with TRGJ1 or TRGJ2. The CDR3 is 13 residues long. After removal of 2 bases from V and 5 bases from J, the junction contained 6 bases not matched to a gene. From germline, CDR1 is EGSTGY and CDR2 YDSYTSSV. The CDR3 bases are TGTGCCACCTGGGATGTCCATCATTATAAGAAACTCTTT. Encoded protein: CATWDVHHYKKLF.

Points on this clone: A read error may explain this, as a much larger clone is one base away. The chain combines TRGV4 with TRGJ1 or TRGJ2. The length of the CDR3 is 10 residues. Trimming removed 2 bases from V and 12 bases from J; junction bases left unmatched: 4. Germline loops: CDR1 EGSTGY, CDR2 YDSYTSSV. Here the CDR3 reads CATWDDTKLF. CDR3 nucleotide sequence: TGTGCCACCTGGGATGATACGAAACTCTTT.

The chain joins TRGV9 to TRGJ1 or TRGJ2. CDR1 GITISATS and CDR2 ISYDGTV come from the germline V gene (reference sequence). Trimming removed 10 bases from V and 7 bases from J; junction bases left unmatched: 4. This CDR3 has 9 amino acids. CDR3 region: CALEYKKLF. CDR3 DNA sequence: TGTGCCTTAGAATATAAGAAACTCTTT.

This clone was seen a few times. The genes are TRGV9 and TRGJP2. The V gene's germline CDR1 is GITISATS and CDR2 ISYDGTV (reference sequence). The CDR3 is 14 amino acids. V lost 3 bases and J lost 10; bases outside the gene matches: 11. The CDR3 DNA sequence: TGTGCCTTGTGGGAGTTAAGACGGGGTTGGATCAAGACGTTT. It yields the protein CALWELRRGWIKTF.

The chain is built from TRGV8 and TRGJ1 or TRGJ2. Germline V CDR1 and CDR2: VENAVY, YDSYNSRV. With V trimmed by 0 bases and J by 7 bases, 6 bases remained unmatched. The CDR3 spans 13 residues. The CDR3 DNA is TGTGCCACCTGGGATAGGGAAGAGTATAAGAAACTCTTT. It specifies CATWDREEYKKLF.

In this sample, this clone turned up a few times. The J gene is TRGJ1 or TRGJ2, the V gene TRGV5. CDR1 is VINAFY and CDR2 is YDVSNSKD in the germline V gene. The V segment lost 3 bases and the J segment 5 bases; nucleotides outside the gene matches: 13. The CDR3 length is 15 residues. The CDR3 nucleotides read TGTGCCACCTGGGACGGATCAAGGGCAGATTATAAGAAACTCTTT. Its translation: CATWDGSRADYKKLF.

A few counts support this clone. The chain employs TRGV2 and TRGJ1 or TRGJ2. From germline, CDR1 is EGSNGY and CDR2 YDSYNSKV. V gave up 0 bases and J gave up 0 bases; unmatched junction bases: 5. The CDR3 totals 15 residues. The CDR3, as DNA: TGTGCCACCTGGGACGGGCTATCGAATTATTATAAGAAACTCTTT. Amino acids: CATWDGLSNYYKKLF.

The gene calls are TRGV3 and TRGJ1 or TRGJ2. V gave up 3 bases and J gave up 5 bases; unmatched junction bases: 10. CDR3 length: 14 amino acids. Germline CDR1 VTNTFY, CDR2 YDVSTARD (reference sequence). Here the CDR3 DNA reads TGTGCCACCTGGGACGGGGTTATGAATTATAAGAAACTCTTT. Amino acid sequence: CATWDGVMNYKKLF.

In its sample, this clone was seen a few times. Being one base from a much bigger clone, this may be a read error. This sample also contains other DNA sequences that code for the same CDR3. This chain links TRGV9 with TRGJP. Germline assignment: CDR1 GITISATS and CDR2 ISYDGTV (reference sequence). This CDR3 has 16 residues. The CDR3 coding sequence is TGTGCCTTGTGGGAGGTGCAAGAGTTGGGCAAAAAAATAAAGGTATTT. Translation gives CALWEVQELGKKIKVF.

This clone was seen a handful of times. The chain uses TRGV2 and TRGJ1 or TRGJ2. The V gene's germline CDR1 is EGSNGY and CDR2 YDSYNSKV. CDR3 length: 17 amino acids. The V and J ends lost 0 bases and 11 bases, in that order; junction bases with no gene match: 22. CDR3 nucleotides: TGTGCCACCTGGGACGGGCCTGACCTGAACCTTCTAAACGAGAAACTCTTT. Translation gives CATWDGPDLNLLNEKLF.

Of note for this clone: A read error may produce the germline difference seen at one junction end. The chain links TRGV2 to TRGJ1 or TRGJ2. The CDR3 runs to 13 residues. Germline V gene data show CDR1 as EGSNGY and CDR2 as YDSYNSKV. The CDR3 is CATCDGRNYKKLF. The CDR3 DNA follows: TGTGCCACCTGTGACGGGCGAAATTATAAGAAACTCTTT.

This clone was observed a handful of times. The chain couples TRGV8 to TRGJ1 or TRGJ2. This CDR3 spans 13 amino acids. CDR1 and CDR2 (germline): VENAVY, YDSYNSRV. V trimming: 6 bases; J trimming: 4 bases; junction bases outside the gene matches: 9. CDR3 sequence: CATWPPGYYKKLF. In DNA form, the CDR3 reads TGTGCCACCTGGCCCCCCGGGTATTATAAGAAACTCTTT.

This clone was observed a handful of times. The chain couples TRGV4 to TRGJ1 or TRGJ2. This CDR3 is built from 12 residues. From germline, CDR1 is EGSTGY and CDR2 YDSYTSSV. Trimming cost V 4 bases and J 5 bases; bases outside gene matches: 5. CDR3 sequence reads: CATWEWNYKKLF. The CDR3 DNA is TGTGCCACCTGGGAATGGAATTATAAGAAACTCTTT.

The rearrangement uses TRGV3 and TRGJ1 or TRGJ2. J gave up 4 bases and V 5 bases, and 5 bases lay outside the gene matches. This CDR3 comprises 12 residues. Germline V gene data show CDR1 as VTNTFY and CDR2 as YDVSTARD (reference sequence). The CDR3 protein is CATWVVYYKKLF. DNA for the CDR3: TGTGCCACCTGGGTCGTATATTATAAGAAACTCTTT.

In the case of this clone: The sample holds other DNA sequences that translate to the same CDR3. The J gene is TRGJP2, the V gene TRGV9. Germline CDR1 GITISATS, CDR2 ISYDGTV (reference sequence). The CDR3 is made up of 16 amino acids. V gave up 1 base and J gave up 0 bases; unmatched junction bases: 5. This CDR3 reads CALWEVRYSSDWIKTF. The CDR3 coding sequence is TGTGCCTTGTGGGAGGTCAGATATAGTAGTGATTGGATCAAGACGTTT.

This clone was found a few times. This chain joins TRGV8 and TRGJ1 or TRGJ2. The CDR3 extends over 13 amino acids. J was trimmed by 0 bases and V by 5 bases; bases with no gene match: 4. Germline-derived CDR1 and CDR2 are VENAVY and YDSYNSRV. CDR3: CATWGVNYYKKLF. CDR3 bases: TGTGCCACCTGGGGGGTGAATTATTATAAGAAACTCTTT.

This clone has a handful of counts. This sequence joins TRGV2 and TRGJP2. Unmatched junction bases numbered 9, after V lost 0 bases and J lost 11 bases. CDR1 is EGSNGY, CDR2 YDSYNSKV, per germline. The CDR3 is 14 residues long. The CDR3 sequence is CATWDGRSWWIKTF. CDR3 nucleotide sequence: TGTGCCACCTGGGACGGGCGTTCTTGGTGGATCAAGACGTTT.

The sample holds a few counts of this clone. A much larger clonotype is one base distant, so this may be a read error. This sample also contains other DNA sequences that code for the same CDR3. The chain carries TRGV2 and TRGJ1 or TRGJ2. The CDR3 extends over 11 amino acids. From germline, CDR1 is EGSNGY and CDR2 YDSYNSKV. Losses at the gene ends were 0 bases for V and 12 bases for J; bases not matched to a gene: 5. CDR3: CATWDGPVKLF. The CDR3 DNA reads as TGTGCCACCTGGGACGGGCCGGTGAAACTCTTT.

The chain couples TRGV2 to TRGJP1. The trim removed 1 base at V and 0 bases at J, leaving 5 bases unmatched. The germline CDR1 and CDR2 sequences are EGSNGY and YDSYNSKV. This CDR3 is 16 amino acids long. The CDR3 region is CATWDGLNTTGWFKIF. In nucleotides, the CDR3 is TGTGCCACCTGGGACGGCTTAAATACCACTGGTTGGTTCAAGATATTT.

The chain has TRGV2 and TRGJ1 or TRGJ2. Germline values: CDR1 EGSNGY, CDR2 YDSYNSKV. The CDR3 runs 11 residues. V dropped 4 bases and J dropped 10; count of bases not matched to a gene: 7. CDR3 DNA sequence: TGTGCCACCTGGGAGGTGACGAAGAAACTCTTT. Translating gives CATWEVTKKLF.

On this clone: This may arise from a read error, as a much more abundant clone is one base away. The sample holds other DNA sequences that translate to the same CDR3. This chain links TRGV9 with TRGJ1 or TRGJ2. Trimming at V came to 2 bases and at J to 0 bases, leaving 4 bases not matched to a gene. Germline-derived CDR1 and CDR2 are GITISATS and ISYDGTV (reference sequence). The CDR3 has 14 residues. The CDR3 region is CALWEALNYYKKLF. The CDR3 DNA reads TGTGCCTTGTGGGAGGCTTTGAATTATTATAAGAAACTCTTT.

Concerning this clone: In the same sample, other DNA sequences code for this CDR3. The gene calls are TRGV3 and TRGJ1 or TRGJ2. The CDR3 is made up of 14 amino acids. CDR1 and CDR2 (germline): VTNTFY, YDVSTARD (reference sequence). The trim removed 0 bases at V and 3 bases at J, leaving 5 bases unmatched. CDR3 protein: CATWDRRSYYKKLF. Here the CDR3 DNA reads TGTGCCACCTGGGACAGGCGTTCTTATTATAAGAAACTCTTT.

This clone was seen only a few times. This chain joins TRGV2 and TRGJ1 or TRGJ2. With V trimmed by 1 base and J by 3 bases, 6 bases remained unmatched. Germline V gene lookup returns CDR1 EGSNGY and CDR2 YDSYNSKV. This CDR3 comprises 14 residues. CDR3 in DNA: TGTGCCACCTGGGACGGCGTACGTTATTATAAGAAACTCTTT. This sequence encodes CATWDGVRYYKKLF.

The chain carries TRGV8 and TRGJ1 or TRGJ2. The CDR3 runs to 14 residues. V lost 1 base to trimming and J lost 5 bases; unmatched junction nucleotides: 8. Germline CDR1 VENAVY, CDR2 YDSYNSRV. The CDR3 here is CATWDSSLDYKKLF. In nucleotides, the CDR3 is TGTGCCACCTGGGATAGTTCCCTAGATTATAAGAAACTCTTT.